This T cell receptor beta chain appears in the sequencing data of a study of cytomegalovirus exposure and HLA in healthy donors. Study as a whole: From HLA-typed donors, an early data release held tens of millions of unique TCRs. Study findings and constraints: Whilst most TCR sequences proved rare, a subset of public TCRs occurred across many donors.

Losses at the gene ends were 5 bases for V and 6 bases for J; bases not matched to a gene: 4. This CDR3 comprises 15 residues. CDR1 and CDR2 (germline): MNHNS, SASEGT. The PCR employed 60 Vbeta primers together with 13 Jbeta primers. TCRdb keeps only in-frame clones here, not all; method: immunoSEQ multiplex PCR. This sample has 95,000 to 150,000 clones, with around 82% found just once. Turning to this clone: The antigen is undetermined.

Regarding donors, all were healthy bone marrow donors. While unrecorded immune exposures were likely, the donors were nominally healthy when sampled. This sequence joins TRBV6-1 and TRBJ2-2; 12 bases agree with TRBD2. This TCR derives from a female donor in good health and CMV-seronegative. Sequencing used PBMCs. The CDR3 is CASSRTSGDPGELFF. The CDR3 nucleotides are TGTGCCAGCAGTCGGACTAGCGGGGATCCCGGGGAGCTGTTTTTT.